The T cell receptor beta chain under discussion was sequenced for a study of OX40 agonist ivuxolimab in advanced cancers. CDR3 length: 15 amino acids. CDR1 SEHNR and CDR2 FQNEAQ come from the germline V gene (reference sequence). Comments on this clone: Its matching antigen is unknown.

The data were produced by immunoSEQ multiplex PCR, yet TCRdb's version contains in-frame clones alone and is incomplete. The sample lists approximately 77,000 clones; roughly 84% were seen once. Study-level points and caveats: On average, a greater number of expanded clones characterised CD8+ T cells relative to CD4+.

This rearrangement joins TRBV7-9 to TRBJ2-1; the D gene could be TRBD1 or TRBD2 (5 bases each). The receptor comes from an adult with an advanced solid tumor such as melanoma, head and neck, liver or kidney cancer. The specimen was CD4+ or CD8+ T cells sorted from blood, collected in a trial of the OX40 agonist ivuxolimab. CDR3 residues: CACHRSGTFRDEQFF. The CDR3 DNA sequence: TGTGCGTGCCATCGTTCCGGGACCTTCCGGGATGAGCAGTTCTTC.